This T cell receptor (beta chain) is from a study of blood T cell repertoires in COVID-19. Across the study: Specimens from acute and convalescent COVID-19 originated in the United States, Italy and Spain.

Which cohort a participant joined came from the clinical history participants gave. Profiled with immunoSEQ multiplex PCR; TCRdb holds only in-frame clones, not every one. Here the sample spans nearly 300,000 clones, roughly 91% being singletons. This TCR derives from a woman aged 45-59 years who had been exposed to COVID-19. Sequenced: PBMCs or T cells enriched from blood (not recorded which).

This CDR3 is CASSLTTLARSTDTQYF. DNA for the CDR3: TGTGCCAGCAGCCTTACCACTCTAGCGCGTAGCACAGATACGCAGTATTTT. The rearrangement links TRBV7-9 to TRBJ2-3; tentative D call: TRBD2 (6 bases). Deletions cut 5 bases from V and 0 bases from J, with 18 bases between. The germline V gene encodes CDR1 SEHNR and CDR2 FQNEAQ (reference sequence). This CDR3 has 17 residues.